This T cell receptor (beta chain) emerged from a study of T cell repertoires in cytomegalovirus infection. Overall study: CMV infection and matching HLA type were both indicated by public TCR beta signatures. Whole-study findings and limits: Frequencies of public TCR beta families were cumulated, and this identified carriers of CMV plus the relevant HLA. The ex vivo response was dominated by HLA-C-restricted CMV-specific TCR beta clonotypes.

MiXCR, applied by TCRdb to the reads, yields one record per CDR3 protein. This sample yields fewer than 1,000,000 distinct CDR3 sequences, of which less than 35% are seen a single time; over 12% belongs to the top ten. The V gene lost 4 bases and the J gene lost 3 bases, with 17 bases spanning the gap. Germline-derived CDR1 and CDR2 are MNHEY and SMNVEV (reference sequence). This CDR3 has 16 residues. This clonotype appeared a few times. Its cognate antigen is unknown. The TCR comes from a human donor in good health (CMV status not recorded). Some clones in this sample may be carry-over from other donors' samples. The gene calls are TRBV27 and TRBJ2-3; possibly TRBD1 or TRBD2 for D (5 bases each). The specimen was cultured CD8+ T cells from PBMCs, collected from culture after CMV antigen stimulation. Written as DNA, the CDR3 is TGTGCCAGCAGTTCCCCCCCAGGCAGGGAGACAGATACGCAGTATTTT. This encodes CASSSPPGRETDTQYF.